Presented here are 2 T cell receptor beta chains from one specimen sequenced in a study of cytomegalovirus exposure and HLA in healthy donors. Primers included in the PCR were 60 Vbeta and 13 Jbeta primers. Some clones are missing from TCRdb's copy, which holds only in-frame ones; the method was immunoSEQ multiplex PCR. The repertoire consists of approximately 32,000 clones, with around nine tenths occurring once and the leading ten covering less than 3.5%. The source material was PBMCs. These receptors all come from a woman younger than 35 in good health and CMV-seronegative.

The chain combines TRBV18 with TRBJ1-1; D call uncertain. Trimming left V 6 bases short and J 3 bases short, with 11 bases between. The CDR3 consists of 13 residues. Germline lookup yields CDR1 KGHSH and CDR2 LQKENI. Here the CDR3 reads CASSLGLDTEAFF. The DNA for the CDR3 is TGTGCCAGCTCGCTAGGTCTCGACACTGAAGCTTTCTTT.

The chain is built from TRBV19 and TRBJ2-2; the match to TRBD2 covers 9 bases. The germline CDR1 and CDR2 sequences are LNHDA and SQIVND (reference sequence). Trimming took 5 bases from V and 0 from J; bases not matched to a gene: 4. The CDR3 has 16 amino acids. The CDR3 region is CASSLLAGSNTGELFF. CDR3 nucleotides: TGTGCCAGTAGTCTTCTAGCGGGGTCGAACACCGGGGAGCTGTTTTTT.